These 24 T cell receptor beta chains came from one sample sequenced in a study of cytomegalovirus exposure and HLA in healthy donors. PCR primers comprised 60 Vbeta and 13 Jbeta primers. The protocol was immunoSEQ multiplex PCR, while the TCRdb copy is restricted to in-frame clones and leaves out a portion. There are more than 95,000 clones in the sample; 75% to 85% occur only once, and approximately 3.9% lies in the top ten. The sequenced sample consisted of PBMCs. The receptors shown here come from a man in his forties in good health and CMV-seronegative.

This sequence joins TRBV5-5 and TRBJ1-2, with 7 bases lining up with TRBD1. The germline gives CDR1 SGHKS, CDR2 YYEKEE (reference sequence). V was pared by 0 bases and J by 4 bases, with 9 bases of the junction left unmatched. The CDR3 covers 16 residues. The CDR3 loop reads CASSLVSSGTAYGYTF. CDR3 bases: TGTGCCAGCAGCTTGGTGAGTTCCGGGACAGCCTATGGCTACACCTTC. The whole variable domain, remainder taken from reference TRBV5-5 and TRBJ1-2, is DAGVTQSPTHLIKTRGQQVTLRCSPISGHKSVSWYQQVLGQGPQFIFQYYEKEERGRGNFPDRFSARQFPNYSSELNVNALLLGDSALYLCASSLVSSGTAYGYTFGSGTRLTVV.

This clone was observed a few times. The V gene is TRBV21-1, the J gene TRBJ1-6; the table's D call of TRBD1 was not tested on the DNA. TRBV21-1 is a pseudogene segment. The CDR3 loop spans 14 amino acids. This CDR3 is CASSKGTAPSPLHF. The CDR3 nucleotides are TGTGCCAGCAGCAAAGGGACAGCACCATCACCCCTCCACTTT.

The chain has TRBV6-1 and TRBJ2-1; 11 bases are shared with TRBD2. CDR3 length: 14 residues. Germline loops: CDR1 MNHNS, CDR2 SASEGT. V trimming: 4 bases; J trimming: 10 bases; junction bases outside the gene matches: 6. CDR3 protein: CASSGSGGAGEQFF. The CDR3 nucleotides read TGTGCCAGCAGTGGTAGCGGGGGGGCCGGGGAGCAGTTCTTC.

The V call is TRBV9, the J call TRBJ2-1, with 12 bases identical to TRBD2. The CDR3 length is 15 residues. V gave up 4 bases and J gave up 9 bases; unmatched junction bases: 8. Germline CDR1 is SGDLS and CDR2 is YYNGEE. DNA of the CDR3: TGTGCCAGCAGCACGCTAGCGGGGGGGACTTTTGAGCAGTTCTTC. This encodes CASSTLAGGTFEQFF.

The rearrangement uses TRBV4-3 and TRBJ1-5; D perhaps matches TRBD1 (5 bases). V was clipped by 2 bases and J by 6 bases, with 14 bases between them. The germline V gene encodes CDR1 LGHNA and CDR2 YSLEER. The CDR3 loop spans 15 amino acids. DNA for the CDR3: TGCGCCAGCAGCCAATCCGGCCTTCAGGGTCAGCCCCAGCATTTT. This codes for CASSQSGLQGQPQHF.

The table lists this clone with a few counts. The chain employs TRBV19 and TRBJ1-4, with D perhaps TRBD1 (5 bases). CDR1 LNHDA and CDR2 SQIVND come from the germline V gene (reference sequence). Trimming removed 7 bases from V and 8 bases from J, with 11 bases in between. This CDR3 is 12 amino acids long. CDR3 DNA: TGTGCCAGTACTTTTAGGGGCGAAAAACTGTTTTTT. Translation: CASTFRGEKLFF.

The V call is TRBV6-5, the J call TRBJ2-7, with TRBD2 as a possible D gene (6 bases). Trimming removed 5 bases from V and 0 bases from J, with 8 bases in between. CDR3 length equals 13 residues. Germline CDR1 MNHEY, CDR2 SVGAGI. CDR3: CASSGTASYEQYF. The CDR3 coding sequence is TGTGCCAGCAGTGGGACTGCCTCCTACGAGCAGTACTTC.

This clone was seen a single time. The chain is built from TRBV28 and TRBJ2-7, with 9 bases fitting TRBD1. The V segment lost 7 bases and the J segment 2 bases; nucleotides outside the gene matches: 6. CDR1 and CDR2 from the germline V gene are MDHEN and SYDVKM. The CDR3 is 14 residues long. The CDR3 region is CASIRQGGTYEQYF. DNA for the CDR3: TGTGCCAGCATTCGACAGGGGGGGACCTACGAGCAGTACTTC.

The CDR3 sequence is CASSYLPEGGTEAFF. In DNA form, the CDR3 reads TGTGCCAGCAGTTACCTTCCCGAGGGCGGCACTGAAGCTTTCTTT. V and J are TRBV6-6 and TRBJ1-1; no clear D. CDR1 is MNHNY, CDR2 SVGAGI, per germline (reference sequence). Trimming took 2 bases from V and 4 from J, leaving 14 bases between them. The CDR3 is 15 amino acids.

The CDR3 loop is CASRKTTGASGVNEQFF. CDR3 nucleotides: TGTGCCAGCAGAAAAACTACAGGGGCTAGCGGGGTAAATGAGCAGTTCTTC. This chain joins TRBV5-4 and TRBJ2-1, with TRBD2 matching over 9 bases. The germline V gene has CDR1 SGHNT and CDR2 YYREEE (reference sequence). V shed 5 bases, J shed 7 bases, and the junction held 16 bases outside the gene matches. This CDR3 contains 17 residues.

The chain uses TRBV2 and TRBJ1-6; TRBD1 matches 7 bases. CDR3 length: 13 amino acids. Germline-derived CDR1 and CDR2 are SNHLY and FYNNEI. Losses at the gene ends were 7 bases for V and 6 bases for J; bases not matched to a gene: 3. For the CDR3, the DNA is TGTGCCAGCACTCGGGACAGTAATTCACCCCTCCACTTT. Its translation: CASTRDSNSPLHF.

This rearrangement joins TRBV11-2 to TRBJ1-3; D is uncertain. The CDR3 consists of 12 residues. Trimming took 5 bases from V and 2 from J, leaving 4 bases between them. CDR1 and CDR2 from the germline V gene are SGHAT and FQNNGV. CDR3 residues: CASSRAGNTIYF. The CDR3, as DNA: TGTGCCAGCAGCCGCGCTGGAAACACCATATATTTT.

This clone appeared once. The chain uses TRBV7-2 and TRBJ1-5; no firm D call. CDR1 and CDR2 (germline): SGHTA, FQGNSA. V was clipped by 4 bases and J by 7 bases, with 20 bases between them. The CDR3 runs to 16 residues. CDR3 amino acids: CASSSPADAGRQPQHF. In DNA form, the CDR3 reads TGTGCCAGCAGCTCTCCTGCCGATGCTGGGAGGCAGCCCCAGCATTTT.

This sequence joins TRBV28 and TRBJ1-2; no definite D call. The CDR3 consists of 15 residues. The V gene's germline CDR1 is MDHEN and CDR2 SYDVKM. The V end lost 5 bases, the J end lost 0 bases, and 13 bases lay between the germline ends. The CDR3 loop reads CASSPWEGPNYGYTF. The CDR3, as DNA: TGTGCCAGCAGTCCATGGGAGGGTCCTAACTATGGCTACACCTTC.

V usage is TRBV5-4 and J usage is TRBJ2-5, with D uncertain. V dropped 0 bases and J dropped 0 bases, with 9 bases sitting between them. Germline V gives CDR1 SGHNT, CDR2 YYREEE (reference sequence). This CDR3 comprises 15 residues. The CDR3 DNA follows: TGTGCCAGCAGCTTGGTCGACGGGTACCAAGAGACCCAGTACTTC. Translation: CASSLVDGYQETQYF.

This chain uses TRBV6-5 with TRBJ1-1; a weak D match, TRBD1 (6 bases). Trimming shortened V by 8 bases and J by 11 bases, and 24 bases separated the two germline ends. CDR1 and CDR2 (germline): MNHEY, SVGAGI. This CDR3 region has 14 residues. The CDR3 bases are TGTGCCAGCGTGCCGGGGGGGGCCTCCAAGAACGCTTTCTTT. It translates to CASVPGGASKNAFF.

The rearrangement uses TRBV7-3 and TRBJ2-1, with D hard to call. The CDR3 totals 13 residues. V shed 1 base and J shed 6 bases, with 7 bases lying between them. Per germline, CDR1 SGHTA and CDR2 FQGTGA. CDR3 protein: CASSLIPSNEQFF. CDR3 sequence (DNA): TGTGCCAGCAGCTTAATTCCGAGCAATGAGCAGTTCTTC.

The CDR3 DNA reads as TGTGCCAGCAGCGATGACAGCTACAATGAGCAGTTCTTC. The encoded protein is CASSDDSYNEQFF. This rearrangement joins TRBV2 to TRBJ2-1; maybe TRBD1 (5 bases). This CDR3 spans 13 amino acids. V was pared by 6 bases and J by 3 bases, with 9 bases between. The germline CDR1 and CDR2 sequences are SNHLY and FYNNEI.

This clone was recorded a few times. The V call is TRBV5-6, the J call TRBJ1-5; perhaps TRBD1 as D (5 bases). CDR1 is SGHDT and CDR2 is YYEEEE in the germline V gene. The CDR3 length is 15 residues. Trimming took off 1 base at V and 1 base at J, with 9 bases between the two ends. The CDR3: CASSLSGHSNQPQHF. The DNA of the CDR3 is TGTGCCAGCAGCTTGTCCGGACACAGCAATCAGCCCCAGCATTTT.

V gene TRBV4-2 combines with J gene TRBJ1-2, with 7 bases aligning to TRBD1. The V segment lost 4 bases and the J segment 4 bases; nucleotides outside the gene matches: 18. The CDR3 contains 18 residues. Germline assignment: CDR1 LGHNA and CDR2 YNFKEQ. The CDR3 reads CASSRPKVTGVGRYGYTF. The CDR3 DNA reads TGTGCCAGCAGCCGCCCAAAAGTCACAGGGGTTGGACGCTATGGCTACACCTTC.

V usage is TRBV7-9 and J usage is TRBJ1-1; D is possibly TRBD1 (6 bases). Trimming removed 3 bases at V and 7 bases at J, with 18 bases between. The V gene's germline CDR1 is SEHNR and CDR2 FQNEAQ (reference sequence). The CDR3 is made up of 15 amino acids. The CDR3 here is CASSFSTGRVLEAFF. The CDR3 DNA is TGTGCCAGCAGCTTTTCTACAGGGAGAGTCCTTGAAGCTTTCTTT.

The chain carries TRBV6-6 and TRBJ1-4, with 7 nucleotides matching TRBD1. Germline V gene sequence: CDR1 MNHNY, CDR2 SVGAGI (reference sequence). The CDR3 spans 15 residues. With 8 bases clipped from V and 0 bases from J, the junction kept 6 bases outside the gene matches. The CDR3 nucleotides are TGTGCCAGCTCGTCGACAGGGTCAACTAATGAAAAACTGTTTTTT. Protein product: CASSSTGSTNEKLFF.

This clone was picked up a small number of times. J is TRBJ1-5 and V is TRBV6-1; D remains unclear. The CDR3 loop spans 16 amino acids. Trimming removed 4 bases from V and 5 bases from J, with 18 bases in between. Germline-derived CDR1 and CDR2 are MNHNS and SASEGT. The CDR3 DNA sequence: TGTGCCAGCAGTGCTAATCTAGGATTTCGCGATCAGCCCCAGCATTTT. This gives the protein CASSANLGFRDQPQHF.

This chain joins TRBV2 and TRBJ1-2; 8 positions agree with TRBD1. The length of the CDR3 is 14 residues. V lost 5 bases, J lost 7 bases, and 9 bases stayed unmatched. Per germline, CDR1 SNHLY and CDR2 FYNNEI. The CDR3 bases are TGTGCCAGCAGTAATCTCCAGGGGGCAACTGGCTACACCTTC. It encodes CASSNLQGATGYTF.